Listed here is a single T cell receptor (beta chain). Here immunoSEQ multiplex PCR was the method, and the copy in TCRdb shows in-frame clones only, minus some. The sample shows fewer than 1,500 clones, more than 30% of them seen only once. The sample originates from a study of T cells in localized non-small cell lung cancer. V was trimmed by 5 bases and J by 6 bases, leaving 16 bases between them. The germline V gene encodes CDR1 MNHGY and CDR2 SAAAGT. The length of the CDR3 is 15 residues. The chain couples TRBV6-8 to TRBJ2-2; D possibly matches TRBD1 or TRBD2 (5 bases each). Sequencing used lung tumor tissue, obtained before any cancer treatment. The clonotype originates from a male donor older than 55 with stage III lung adenocarcinoma. In nucleotides, the CDR3 is TGTGCCAGCAGTACGACGGACCTGGGGGCCGGGGAGCTGTTTTTT. Translating gives CASSTTDLGAGELFF.